This entry lists 24 T cell receptor beta chains sequenced from one sample in a study of blood T cell repertoires in COVID-19. The protocol was immunoSEQ multiplex PCR, while the TCRdb copy is restricted to in-frame clones and leaves out a portion. The sample has approximately 140,000 clones, about 86% seen once. Sample: peripheral blood. The receptors here all came from a man aged 70-80 years with acute or convalescent COVID-19.

This clone was seen a few times. The chain uses TRBV6-2 or TRBV6-3 and TRBJ1-4, with no clear D. The CDR3 contains 14 residues. Trimming took 6 bases from V and 7 from J, leaving 15 bases between them. Germline CDR1 reads MNHEY; CDR2 reads SVGEGT. Here the CDR3 reads CASSLGSVVEKLFF. In DNA, the CDR3 is TGTGCCAGCAGCCTCGGGAGTGTGGTTGAAAAACTGTTTTTT.

The rearrangement joins TRBV29-1 to TRBJ2-7; 8 bases line up with TRBD1. The V and J ends lost 6 bases and 6 bases, in that order; junction bases with no gene match: 4. CDR1 and CDR2 (germline): SQVTM, ANQGSEA. The CDR3 sequence is 11 residues long. The DNA for the CDR3 is TGCAGCGTGCGGACAGGGCGCGAGCAGTACTTC. Amino acid sequence: CSVRTGREQYF.

The chain couples TRBV28 to TRBJ2-2; TRBD2 agrees at 7 bases. The CDR3 has 15 amino acids. The germline V gene encodes CDR1 MDHEN and CDR2 SYDVKM. The J segment lost 0 bases and the V segment lost 6 bases, leaving 4 bases of the junction unmatched. CDR3 nucleotides: TGTGCCAGCAGCCCCAGCGGGGCGAACACCGGGGAGCTGTTTTTT. This codes for CASSPSGANTGELFF.

J is TRBJ2-7 and V is TRBV2, with D tentatively TRBD1 (5 bases). Germline V gene data show CDR1 as SNHLY and CDR2 as FYNNEI. This CDR3 comprises 14 residues. The V end lost 4 bases, the J end lost 1 base, and 11 bases lay between the germline ends. DNA for the CDR3: TGTGCCAGCAGTGGCCCAGACAGTTCCTACGAGCAGTACTTC. As protein: CASSGPDSSYEQYF.

This clone was recorded only once. The rearrangement uses TRBV5-4 and TRBJ2-7, with D possibly TRBD2 on 6 matching bases. CDR1 and CDR2 (germline): SGHNT, YYREEE (reference sequence). CDR3 length: 13 residues. Trimming shortened V by 3 bases and J by 4 bases, and 11 bases separated the two germline ends. CDR3 DNA sequence: TGTGCCAGCAGCTCGGGACTCATATACGAGCAGTACTTC. Translated, it gives CASSSGLIYEQYF.

The genes are TRBV6-1 and TRBJ1-5; no firm D call. The length of the CDR3 is 18 residues. Per the germline V gene, CDR1 is MNHNS and CDR2 is SASEGT. V lost 0 bases and J 0 bases, leaving 15 bases between the germline ends. CDR3 residues: CASSEAVGRGISNQPQHF. For the CDR3, the DNA is TGTGCCAGCAGTGAAGCAGTAGGCCGGGGAATTAGCAATCAGCCCCAGCATTTT.

V gene TRBV7-2 combines with J gene TRBJ2-7, with 11 bases fitting TRBD2. Germline V lookup: CDR1 SGHTA, CDR2 FQGNSA. This CDR3 contains 16 residues. The junction had 5 bases not matched to a gene; V was cut back by 1 base and J by 3 bases. CDR3: CASSLESTSGVYEQYF. The DNA for the CDR3 is TGTGCCAGCAGCTTAGAGTCGACTAGCGGGGTCTACGAGCAGTACTTC.

The chain combines TRBV7-2 with TRBJ1-1; D is uncertain. V lost 6 bases, J lost 0 bases, and 11 bases lay in between. Germline V gene sequence: CDR1 SGHTA, CDR2 FQGNSA. This CDR3 has 14 residues. The chain's CDR3 is CASRYPRLNTEAFF. The CDR3 bases are TGTGCCAGCAGATACCCACGGTTGAACACTGAAGCTTTCTTT.

The chain is built from TRBV12-3 or TRBV12-4 and TRBJ2-7; no definite D call. CDR3 length: 13 amino acids. V was cut by 1 base and J by 1 base, with 5 bases left in between. The CDR3 protein is CASSLVLSYEQYF. The DNA of the CDR3 is TGTGCCAGCAGTTTAGTCCTTTCCTACGAGCAGTACTTC.

DNA for the CDR3: TGTGCCAGCAGCCCCGGCGGTAGGAACACTGAAGCTTTCTTT. Its protein is CASSPGGRNTEAFF. The V call is TRBV7-3, the J call TRBJ1-1; D is ambiguous. Germline assignment: CDR1 SGHTA and CDR2 FQGTGA. CDR3 length: 14 amino acids. The V and J ends lost 5 bases and 1 base respectively, with 11 bases between them.

CDR3 loop: CASSAGGPSSYEQYF. CDR3 in DNA: TGTGCCAGCAGCGCCGGGGGGCCGTCCTCCTACGAGCAGTACTTC. This chain joins TRBV11-3 and TRBJ2-7; TRBD2 might be the D (7 bases). The CDR3 contains 15 residues. The germline CDR1 and CDR2 sequences are SGHNT and YENEEA. V lost 5 bases, J lost 0 bases, and 14 bases lay in between.

V and J are TRBV19 and TRBJ2-5, with D perhaps matching TRBD2 (5 bases). CDR3 length equals 15 residues. Between the trimmed V and J ends, which lost 5 bases and 3 bases, there was a span of 16 bases. Germline V lookup: CDR1 LNHDA, CDR2 SQIVND (reference sequence). The CDR3 here is CASSPLGAEKETQYF. CDR3 nucleotides: TGTGCCAGTAGTCCTTTAGGAGCGGAGAAAGAGACCCAGTACTTC.

V usage is TRBV10-3 and J usage is TRBJ2-5; D possibly corresponds to TRBD2 (6 bases). The germline V and J ends were trimmed by 5 bases and 0 bases, with 19 bases remaining between them. Germline lookup yields CDR1 ENHRY and CDR2 SYGVKD. The CDR3 spans 17 residues. CDR3 residues: CAISPQPLAVYQETQYF. The CDR3 nucleotides read TGTGCCATCAGTCCCCAACCACTAGCAGTGTACCAAGAGACCCAGTACTTC.

V usage is TRBV2 and J usage is TRBJ1-4; D may be TRBD1 (5 bases). The CDR3 consists of 16 residues. V lost 0 bases to trimming and J lost 2 bases, with 10 bases between them. Germline CDR1 and CDR2: SNHLY and FYNNEI. This CDR3 is CASSEAAGRTNEKLFF. CDR3 in DNA: TGTGCCAGCAGTGAAGCGGCAGGGAGGACTAATGAAAAACTGTTTTTT.

This clone occurred once. V gene TRBV10-3 combines with J gene TRBJ2-7; 8 nucleotides line up with TRBD1. This CDR3 has 14 amino acids. The V and J ends lost 3 bases and 7 bases, in that order; junction bases with no gene match: 8. CDR1 and CDR2 from the germline V gene are ENHRY and SYGVKD. The CDR3: CAISEGQGAREQYF. The CDR3 DNA reads TGTGCCATCAGTGAAGGGCAGGGGGCGCGAGAGCAGTACTTC.

This rearrangement joins TRBV5-1 to TRBJ1-3; 7 positions agree with TRBD1. V lost 0 bases to trimming and J lost 4 bases; unmatched junction nucleotides: 1. This CDR3 comprises 14 residues. Germline CDR1 SGHRS, CDR2 YFSETQ. CDR3 DNA: TGCGCCAGCAGCTTGGCAGGGGGAGGAAACACCATATATTTT. Residues: CASSLAGGGNTIYF.

This sequence joins TRBV4-3 and TRBJ2-7; possibly TRBD2 for D (6 bases). With 0 bases removed from V and 7 bases from J, the gap between germline ends came to 13 bases. Germline V gene lookup returns CDR1 LGHNA and CDR2 YSLEER. This CDR3 spans 14 amino acids. This chain's CDR3 is CASSQELTAGEQYF. DNA of the CDR3: TGCGCCAGCAGCCAAGAGTTAACGGCGGGAGAGCAGTACTTC.

The CDR3 is CASTFVSTDTQYF. For the CDR3, the DNA is TGTGCCAGCACCTTTGTTAGCACAGATACGCAGTATTTT. The chain links TRBV12-3 or TRBV12-4 to TRBJ2-3; D unclear. Trimming took off 7 bases at V and 0 bases at J, with 8 bases between the two ends. The CDR3 runs 13 residues.

The chain is built from TRBV27 and TRBJ1-6; TRBD1 agrees at 8 bases. V shed 2 bases and J 8 bases; nucleotides not matched to a gene: 5. This CDR3 comprises 15 residues. Germline-derived CDR1 and CDR2 are MNHEY and SMNVEV (reference sequence). The CDR3 is CASSLEAGGYSPLHF. CDR3 coding DNA: TGTGCCAGCAGTTTAGAGGCAGGGGGCTATTCACCCCTCCACTTT.

V and J are TRBV11-2 and TRBJ2-1; 7 positions match TRBD1. Per the germline V gene, CDR1 is SGHAT and CDR2 is FQNNGV. Losses at the gene ends were 1 base for V and 10 bases for J; bases not matched to a gene: 4. The CDR3 has 13 amino acids. This chain's CDR3 is CASSLGGGREQFF. DNA for the CDR3: TGTGCCAGCAGCTTAGGAGGGGGCAGGGAGCAGTTCTTC.

A word on this clone: One end of the junction does not line up with germline, which may come from a read error. The chain joins TRBV5-1 to TRBJ1-4; no reliable D call. The CDR3 covers 14 residues. Germline V gene sequence: CDR1 SGHRS, CDR2 YFSETQ. The CDR3, as DNA: TGCGCCACCAGCCTGGGCGCAACTAATGAAAAACTGTTTTTT. Its protein product is CATSLGATNEKLFF.

This rearrangement joins TRBV7-2 to TRBJ2-7; TRBD1 aligns across 7 bases. The CDR3 is 15 amino acids. Germline CDR1 SGHTA, CDR2 FQGNSA. V dropped 2 bases and J dropped 0; count of bases not matched to a gene: 4. The DNA for the CDR3 is TGTGCCAGCAGCTTAATCCAGGGGGTCTCCTACGAGCAGTACTTC. It translates to CASSLIQGVSYEQYF.

This rearrangement joins TRBV19 to TRBJ2-2, with 10 bases aligning to TRBD2. The germline V gene has CDR1 LNHDA and CDR2 SQIVND (reference sequence). The CDR3 loop spans 16 amino acids. Trimming removed 4 bases from V and 4 bases from J; junction bases left unmatched: 6. In DNA, the CDR3 is TGTGCCAGTAGTACCGGACTAGCGGTCCCCACCGGGGAGCTGTTTTTT. It encodes CASSTGLAVPTGELFF.

This chain uses TRBV4-1 with TRBJ1-2; 11 nucleotides agree with TRBD1. Germline V lookup: CDR1 MGHRA, CDR2 YSYEKL. The J segment lost 9 bases and the V segment lost 1 base, leaving 4 bases of the junction unmatched. The length of the CDR3 is 14 residues. For the CDR3, the DNA is TGCGCCAGCAGCCAAGCCGGACAGGGGGCTCGCTACACCTTC. Its protein is CASSQAGQGARYTF.